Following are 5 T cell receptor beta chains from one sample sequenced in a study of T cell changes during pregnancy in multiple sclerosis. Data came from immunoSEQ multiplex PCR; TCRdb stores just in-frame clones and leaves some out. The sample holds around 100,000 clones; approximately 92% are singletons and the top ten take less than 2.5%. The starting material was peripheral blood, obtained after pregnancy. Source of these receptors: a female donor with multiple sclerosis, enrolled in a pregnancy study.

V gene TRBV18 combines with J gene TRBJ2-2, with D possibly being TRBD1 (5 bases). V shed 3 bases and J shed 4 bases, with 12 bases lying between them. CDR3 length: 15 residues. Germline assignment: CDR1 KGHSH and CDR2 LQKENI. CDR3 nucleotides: TGTGCCAGCTCACCGTCCAGGGTGAGCACCGGGGAGCTGTTTTTT. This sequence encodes CASSPSRVSTGELFF.

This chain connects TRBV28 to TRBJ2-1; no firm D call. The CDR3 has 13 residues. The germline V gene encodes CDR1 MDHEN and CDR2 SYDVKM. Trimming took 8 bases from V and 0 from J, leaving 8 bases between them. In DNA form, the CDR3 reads TGTGCCAGCGGCGGTAGCTCCTACAATGAGCAGTTCTTC. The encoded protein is CASGGSSYNEQFF.

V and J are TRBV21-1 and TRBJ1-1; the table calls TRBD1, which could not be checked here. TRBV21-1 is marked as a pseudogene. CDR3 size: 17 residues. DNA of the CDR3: TGTGCCAGCAGCCCAGAGCCGGGACAGGGGAGGTGCACTGAAGCTTTCTTT. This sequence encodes CASSPEPGQGRCTEAFF.

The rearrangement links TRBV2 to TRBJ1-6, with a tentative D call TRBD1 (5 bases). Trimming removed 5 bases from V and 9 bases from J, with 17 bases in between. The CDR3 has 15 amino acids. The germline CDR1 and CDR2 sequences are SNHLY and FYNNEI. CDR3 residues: CASSYQGSGLSPLHF. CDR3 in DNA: TGTGCCAGCAGTTACCAGGGTTCGGGCCTTTCACCCCTCCACTTT.

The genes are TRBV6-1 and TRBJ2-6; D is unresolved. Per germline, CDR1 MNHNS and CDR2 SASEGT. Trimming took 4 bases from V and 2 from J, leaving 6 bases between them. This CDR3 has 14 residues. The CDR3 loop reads CASSVGAGANVLTF. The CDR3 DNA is TGTGCCAGCAGTGTGGGCGCTGGGGCCAACGTCCTGACTTTC.